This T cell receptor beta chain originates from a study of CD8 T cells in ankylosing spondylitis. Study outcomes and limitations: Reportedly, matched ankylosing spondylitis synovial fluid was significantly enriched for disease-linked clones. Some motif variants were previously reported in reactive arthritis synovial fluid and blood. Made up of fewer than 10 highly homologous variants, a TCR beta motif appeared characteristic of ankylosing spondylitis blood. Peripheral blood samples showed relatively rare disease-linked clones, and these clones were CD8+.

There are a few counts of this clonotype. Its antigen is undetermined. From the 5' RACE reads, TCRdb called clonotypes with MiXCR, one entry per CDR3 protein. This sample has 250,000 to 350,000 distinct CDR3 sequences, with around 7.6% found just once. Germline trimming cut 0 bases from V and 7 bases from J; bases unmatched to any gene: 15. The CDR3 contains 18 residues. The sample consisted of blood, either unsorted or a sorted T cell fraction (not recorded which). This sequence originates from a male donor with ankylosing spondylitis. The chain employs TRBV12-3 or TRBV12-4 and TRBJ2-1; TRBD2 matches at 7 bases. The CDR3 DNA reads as TGTGCCAGCAGTTTAGCGCCCTGGACTAGACCAGAGGGGAATGAGCAGTTCTTC. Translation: CASSLAPWTRPEGNEQFF.